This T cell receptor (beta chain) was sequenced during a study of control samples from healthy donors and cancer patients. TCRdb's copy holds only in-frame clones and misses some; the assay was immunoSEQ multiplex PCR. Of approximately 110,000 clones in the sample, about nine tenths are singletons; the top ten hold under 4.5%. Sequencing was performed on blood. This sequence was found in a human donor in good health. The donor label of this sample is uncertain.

The CDR3 DNA follows: TGTGCCAGCAGTTTATATGGACAGGCGGGTGAAAAACTGTTTTTT. Encoded protein: CASSLYGQAGEKLFF. V usage is TRBV27 and J usage is TRBJ1-4; 7 nucleotides agree with TRBD1. V shed 1 base, J shed 7 bases, and the junction held 6 bases outside the gene matches. The CDR3 has 15 amino acids. Germline CDR1 is MNHEY and CDR2 is SMNVEV (reference sequence).